The 29 T cell receptor beta chains presented below share a single source sample, sequenced in a study of T cell changes during pregnancy in multiple sclerosis. Assay used: immunoSEQ multiplex PCR; TCRdb lists only in-frame clones, some missing. Counted here are about 64,000 clones, approximately 90% occurring once; the ten biggest clones make up 1% to 1.5%. The starting material was peripheral blood, obtained in the second trimester of pregnancy. The receptors stem from a female donor with multiple sclerosis, enrolled in a pregnancy study.

The V and J genes are TRBV28 and TRBJ2-7, with TRBD1 as a possible D gene (5 bases). Germline loops: CDR1 MDHEN, CDR2 SYDVKM. The V end lost 2 bases, the J end lost 2 bases, and 10 bases lay between the germline ends. The CDR3 is 14 amino acids. This chain's CDR3 is CASSLTGGPYEQYF. In DNA form, the CDR3 reads TGTGCCAGCAGTTTAACAGGTGGACCCTACGAGCAGTACTTC. The full variable domain, in which reference TRBV28 and TRBJ2-7 provide the parts outside the CDR3, is DVKVTQSSRYLVKRTGEKVFLECVQDMDHENMFWYRQDPGLGLRLIYFSYDVKMKEKGDIPEGYSVSREKKERFSLILESASTNQTSMYLCASSLTGGPYEQYFGPGTRLTVT.

This chain joins TRBV4-3 and TRBJ1-6, with TRBD1 identical over 9 bases. Losses at the gene ends were 1 base for V and 8 bases for J; bases not matched to a gene: 3. CDR3 length: 15 residues. Germline assignment: CDR1 LGHNA and CDR2 YSLEER. The CDR3 here is CASSQVWTGDSPLHF. CDR3 DNA: TGCGCCAGCAGCCAAGTCTGGACAGGGGATTCACCCCTCCACTTT.

This clone occurred once. CDR3 DNA: TGTGCCAGCAGCTTCTCAGAGACCCAGTACTTC. Its protein is CASSFSETQYF. This chain uses TRBV5-4 with TRBJ2-5; D gene uncertain. The CDR3 runs to 11 residues. The germline gives CDR1 SGHNT, CDR2 YYREEE (reference sequence). V was shortened by 2 bases and J by 4 bases, with 3 bases between the two germline ends.

This chain uses TRBV9 with TRBJ2-1, with D possibly TRBD2 on 7 matching bases. Trimming stripped 3 bases from V and 4 bases from J, with 14 bases between. Germline V CDR1 and CDR2: SGDLS, YYNGEE. This CDR3 is 15 amino acids long. The CDR3 nucleotides read TGTGCCAGCAGCGGAGGGGGGGGGCATTACAATGAGCAGTTCTTC. Protein sequence: CASSGGGGHYNEQFF.

The CDR3 reads CASPKTDVFYGYTF. The CDR3, as DNA: TGTGCCAGCCCGAAGACAGATGTTTTCTATGGCTACACCTTC. The gene calls are TRBV27 and TRBJ1-2; D possibly corresponds to TRBD1 (5 bases). V lost 8 bases and J 4 bases, leaving 17 bases between the germline ends. The germline V gene has CDR1 MNHEY and CDR2 SMNVEV (reference sequence). This CDR3 is 14 amino acids long.

This clone was detected only a few times. V usage is TRBV28 and J usage is TRBJ1-2; the match to TRBD1 covers 7 bases. This CDR3 is built from 14 residues. The germline gives CDR1 MDHEN, CDR2 SYDVKM. Trimming removed 3 bases from V and 6 bases from J; junction bases left unmatched: 7. CDR3 amino acids: CASSLTGQVDGYTF. As DNA, the CDR3 is TGTGCCAGCAGTTTGACAGGGCAGGTAGATGGCTACACCTTC.

The rearrangement uses TRBV6-5 and TRBJ2-1; weak D call: TRBD1 (5 bases). With 0 bases removed from V and 7 bases from J, the gap between germline ends came to 13 bases. Per germline, CDR1 MNHEY and CDR2 SVGAGI. CDR3 size: 15 residues. The chain's CDR3 is CASSYSGAGRNEQFF. The CDR3 DNA reads as TGTGCCAGCAGTTACTCAGGGGCAGGCAGGAATGAGCAGTTCTTC.

The chain combines TRBV4-1 with TRBJ1-3, with TRBD1 matching 12 bases. The CDR3 spans 15 residues. Per the germline V gene, CDR1 is MGHRA and CDR2 is YSYEKL. V gave up 4 bases and J gave up 8 bases; unmatched junction bases: 6. The CDR3 nucleotides read TGCGCCAGCAGCCTTGCGGGACAGGGGGCATACACCATATATTTT. It is translated as CASSLAGQGAYTIYF.

This sequence joins TRBV9 and TRBJ1-2; 7 bases fit TRBD1. V shed 2 bases, J shed 5 bases, and the junction held 6 bases outside the gene matches. Germline CDR1 is SGDLS and CDR2 is YYNGEE. The CDR3 runs 14 residues. The CDR3 reads CASSVQQGSYGYTF. The DNA for the CDR3 is TGTGCCAGCAGCGTTCAACAGGGGTCATATGGCTACACCTTC. The variable domain in full, with the rest retrieved from reference TRBV9 and TRBJ1-2, is DSGVTQTPKHLITATGQRVTLRCSPRSGDLSVYWYQQSLDQGLQFLIQYYNGEERAKGNILERFSAQQFPDLHSELNLSSLELGDSALYFCASSVQQGSYGYTFGSGTRLTVV.

This clone appeared once. J is TRBJ2-3 and V is TRBV27; possible D gene TRBD2, 6 bases. Germline assignment: CDR1 MNHEY and CDR2 SMNVEV (reference sequence). The ends were cut back, 6 bases at V and 5 bases at J, with 21 bases in the middle. CDR3 length equals 16 residues. CDR3 in amino acids: CASSPRASAEGDTQYF. As DNA, the CDR3 is TGTGCCAGCAGCCCACGGGCTAGCGCGGAAGGAGATACGCAGTATTTT.

The chain employs TRBV21-1 and TRBJ1-5. TRBV21-1 is a documented pseudogene. The CDR3 loop spans 15 amino acids. CDR3 residues: CASSKGVAGCQPQHF. In DNA form, the CDR3 reads TGTGCCAGCAGCAAAGGGGTTGCGGGGTGTCAGCCCCAGCATTTT.

The gene calls are TRBV30 and TRBJ2-3; no definite D call. The CDR3 covers 13 residues. V gave up 3 bases and J gave up 5 bases, with 12 bases separating them. Germline values: CDR1 GTSNPN, CDR2 SVGIG (reference sequence). As DNA, the CDR3 is TGTGCCTGGAGCAGAAACATTGGAGATACGCAGTATTTT. Amino acids: CAWSRNIGDTQYF.

This rearrangement joins TRBV15 to TRBJ2-7; D possibly corresponds to TRBD1 (5 bases). The CDR3 sequence is 15 residues long. With 0 bases removed from V and 2 bases from J, the gap between germline ends came to 11 bases. Germline V gene data show CDR1 as LNHNV and CDR2 as YYDKDF (reference sequence). The CDR3 protein is CATSRDTGEAYEQYF. The CDR3 DNA is TGTGCCACCAGCAGAGATACAGGAGAAGCCTACGAGCAGTACTTC.

The chain is built from TRBV18 and TRBJ2-5; TRBD1 matches 10 bases. This CDR3 is 13 amino acids long. Germline values: CDR1 KGHSH, CDR2 LQKENI. Unmatched junction bases numbered 2, after V lost 5 bases and J lost 5 bases. The CDR3, as DNA: TGTGCCAGCTCATCGACAGGGGGCGAGACCCAGTACTTC. Translation gives CASSSTGGETQYF.

The V and J genes are TRBV18 and TRBJ2-3; TRBD1 aligns across 9 bases. Trimming removed 6 bases from V and 4 bases from J; junction bases left unmatched: 11. CDR3 length: 16 residues. CDR1 KGHSH and CDR2 LQKENI come from the germline V gene. The CDR3: CASSPTGGTVPDTQYF. As DNA, the CDR3 is TGTGCCAGCTCTCCAACAGGGGGCACCGTCCCAGATACGCAGTATTTT.

This CDR3 is CASSTGGKQYF. DNA for the CDR3: TGTGCCAGCAGTACTGGAGGGAAGCAGTACTTC. V usage is TRBV28 and J usage is TRBJ2-7; possible D gene TRBD2, 6 bases. V lost 5 bases and J lost 8, with 10 bases in between. This CDR3 region has 11 residues. Looked up from germline, CDR1 is MDHEN and CDR2 is SYDVKM.

As regards this clone: Other DNA sequences of this sample code for an identical CDR3. V is TRBV5-1 and J is TRBJ2-3, with 14 bases that match TRBD2. The CDR3 is 16 residues long. After removal of 5 bases from V and 1 base from J, the junction contained 3 bases not matched to a gene. Germline CDR1 is SGHRS and CDR2 is YFSETQ. The CDR3 sequence: CASSSGLAGGTDTQYF. CDR3 nucleotide sequence: TGCGCCAGCAGTTCGGGACTAGCGGGGGGCACAGATACGCAGTATTTT. Supplemented by reference TRBV5-1 and TRBJ2-3, the full variable domain reads KAGVTQTPRYLIKTRGQQVTLSCSPISGHRSVSWYQQTPGQGLQFLFEYFSETQRNKGNFPGRFSGRQFSNSRSEMNVSTLELGDSALYLCASSSGLAGGTDTQYFGPGTRLTVL.

The chain is built from TRBV30 and TRBJ2-1; tentatively, D is TRBD2 (5 bases). The V and J ends lost 7 bases and 10 bases respectively, with 20 bases between them. Per the germline V gene, CDR1 is GTSNPN and CDR2 is SVGIG (reference sequence). The CDR3 is made up of 13 amino acids. CDR3 region: CALRLRRLDEQFF. CDR3 sequence (DNA): TGTGCCTTACGACTTCGGAGGTTGGACGAGCAGTTCTTC. Drawing the rest from reference TRBV30 and TRBJ2-1, the complete variable domain is SQTIHQWPATLVQPVGSPLSLECTVEGTSNPNLYWYRQAAGRGLQLLFYSVGIGQISSEVPQNLSASRPQDRQFILSSKKLLLSDSGFYLCALRLRRLDEQFFGPGTRLTVL.

This sequence joins TRBV9 and TRBJ2-2; tentative D call: TRBD1 (6 bases). The germline V and J ends were trimmed by 1 base and 3 bases, with 10 bases remaining between them. The CDR3 has 15 amino acids. CDR1 is SGDLS, CDR2 YYNGEE, per germline. CDR3 protein: CASSVTGHYTGELFF. The CDR3 DNA is TGTGCCAGCAGCGTAACGGGACACTACACCGGGGAGCTGTTTTTT.

The V gene is TRBV5-4, the J gene TRBJ2-5; D might be TRBD1 (6 bases). The V end lost 4 bases, the J end lost 3 bases, and 16 bases lay between the germline ends. The CDR3 spans 15 residues. Germline assignment: CDR1 SGHNT and CDR2 YYREEE (reference sequence). CDR3 sequence: CASSRTKGVEETQYF. CDR3 in DNA: TGTGCCAGCAGCCGCACGAAGGGGGTTGAAGAGACCCAGTACTTC.

The chain combines TRBV7-9 with TRBJ1-4; TRBD1 is a possible D gene (6 bases). This CDR3 is built from 14 residues. Germline V gene data show CDR1 as SEHNR and CDR2 as FQNEAQ (reference sequence). V was shortened by 1 base and J by 6 bases, with 9 bases between the two germline ends. This CDR3 reads CASSLEGVYEKLFF. The DNA of the CDR3 is TGTGCCAGCAGCTTAGAGGGGGTTTATGAAAAACTGTTTTTT.

This chain joins TRBV6-6 and TRBJ1-2; TRBD1 matches 7 bases. V lost 6 bases and J lost 6; bases outside the gene matches: 16. The CDR3 is made up of 16 amino acids. Germline V lookup: CDR1 MNHNY, CDR2 SVGAGI (reference sequence). CDR3 loop: CASSHGRGGSINGYTF. CDR3 DNA: TGTGCCAGCAGCCACGGGCGAGGGGGCTCTATAAATGGCTACACCTTC.

The rearrangement uses TRBV11-2 and TRBJ2-1; possibly TRBD2 for D (6 bases). Germline assignment: CDR1 SGHAT and CDR2 FQNNGV. The CDR3 has 16 residues. V lost 1 base and J lost 4, with 14 bases in between. The CDR3 protein is CASSLADLAGYNEQFF. The CDR3 nucleotides read TGTGCCAGCAGCTTAGCGGACCTCGCGGGGTACAATGAGCAGTTCTTC. The whole variable domain, filled in from reference TRBV11-2 and TRBJ2-1, reads EAGVAQSPRYKIIEKRQSVAFWCNPISGHATLYWYQQILGQGPKLLIQFQNNGVVDDSQLPKDRFSAERLKGVDSTLKIQPAKLEDSAVYLCASSLADLAGYNEQFFGPGTRLTVL.

The genes are TRBV9 and TRBJ1-1; D is possibly TRBD1 (6 bases). Between the trimmed V and J ends, which lost 4 bases and 6 bases, there was a span of 19 bases. This CDR3 comprises 15 residues. Per the germline V gene, CDR1 is SGDLS and CDR2 is YYNGEE. The CDR3 DNA sequence: TGTGCCAGCAGCCCCGAGACAGGTTCTTGGGCTGAAGCTTTCTTT. It codes for CASSPETGSWAEAFF.

The chain recombines TRBV4-1 with TRBJ2-6; a weak D match, TRBD1 (5 bases). V shed 10 bases and J shed 1 base, with 8 bases lying between them. The CDR3 is made up of 13 amino acids. The germline V gene encodes CDR1 MGHRA and CDR2 YSYEKL. CDR3 nucleotides: TGCGCCACAAAGGGGTCTGGGGCCAACGTCCTGACTTTC. Translated, it gives CATKGSGANVLTF.

This clone was recorded once. The chain employs TRBV11-2 and TRBJ1-6, with D hard to call. Trimming left V 5 bases short and J 5 bases short, with 7 bases between. Germline-derived CDR1 and CDR2 are SGHAT and FQNNGV. This CDR3 is built from 13 residues. The CDR3 here is CASSPINNSPLHF. The CDR3 nucleotides are TGTGCCAGCAGCCCCATCAATAATTCACCCCTCCACTTT.

The rearrangement links TRBV5-1 to TRBJ2-3; the match to TRBD2 covers 7 bases. Germline CDR1 reads SGHRS; CDR2 reads YFSETQ. The CDR3 sequence is 14 residues long. V shed 3 bases, J shed 6 bases, and the junction held 7 bases outside the gene matches. The CDR3 DNA reads TGCGCCAGCAGCTCCCCGGAAGCGGGGGATACGCAGTATTTT. Protein: CASSSPEAGDTQYF.

V is TRBV5-1 and J is TRBJ2-3; tentative D call: TRBD2 (6 bases). The CDR3 extends over 17 amino acids. V dropped 2 bases and J dropped 1 base, with 17 bases sitting between them. The V gene's germline CDR1 is SGHRS and CDR2 YFSETQ. The CDR3 region has the DNA TGCGCCAGCAGCTTCCCACCGGCGGGGCCTCGCACAGATACGCAGTATTTT. Its protein is CASSFPPAGPRTDTQYF.

V gene TRBV19 combines with J gene TRBJ2-7; 8 bases are a match to TRBD1. After removal of 6 bases from V and 2 bases from J, the junction contained 9 bases not matched to a gene. The CDR3 is 15 amino acids. Germline V gene lookup returns CDR1 LNHDA and CDR2 SQIVND (reference sequence). The CDR3 DNA reads as TGTGCCAGTAGAAAGGGGGGACAGGCAGCCTACGAGCAGTACTTC. Its translation is CASRKGGQAAYEQYF.